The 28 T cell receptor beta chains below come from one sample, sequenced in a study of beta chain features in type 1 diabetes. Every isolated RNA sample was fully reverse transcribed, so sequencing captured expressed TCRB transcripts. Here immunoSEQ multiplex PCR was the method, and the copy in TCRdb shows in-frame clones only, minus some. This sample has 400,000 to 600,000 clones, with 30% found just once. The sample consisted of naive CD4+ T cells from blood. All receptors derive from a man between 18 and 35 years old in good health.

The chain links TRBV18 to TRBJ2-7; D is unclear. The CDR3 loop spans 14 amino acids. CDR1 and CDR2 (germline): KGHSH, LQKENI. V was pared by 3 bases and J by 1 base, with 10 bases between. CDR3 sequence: CASSPRRVSYEQYF. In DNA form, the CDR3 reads TGTGCCAGCTCACCCCGAAGGGTATCCTACGAGCAGTACTTC.

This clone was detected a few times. The CDR3 protein is CASSLVAGVGTDTQYF. The CDR3 DNA is TGTGCCAGCAGCTTAGTGGCGGGAGTGGGCACAGATACGCAGTATTTT. The gene calls are TRBV11-2 and TRBJ2-3; TRBD2 matches 7 bases. Looked up from germline, CDR1 is SGHAT and CDR2 is FQNNGV. Losses at the gene ends were 1 base for V and 1 base for J; bases not matched to a gene: 5. The CDR3 is 16 residues long.

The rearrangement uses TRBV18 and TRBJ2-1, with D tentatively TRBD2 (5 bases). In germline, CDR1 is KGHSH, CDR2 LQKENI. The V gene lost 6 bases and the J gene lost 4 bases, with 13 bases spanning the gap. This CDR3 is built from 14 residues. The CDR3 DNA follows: TGTGCCAGCTCTCGCGACCCGGGGTACAATGAGCAGTTCTTC. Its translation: CASSRDPGYNEQFF.

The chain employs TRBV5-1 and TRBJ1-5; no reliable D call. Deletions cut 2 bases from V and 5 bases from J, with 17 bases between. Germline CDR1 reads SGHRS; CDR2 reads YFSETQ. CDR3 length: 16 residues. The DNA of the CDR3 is TGCGCCAGCAGCTTATCGGCGCAAGGGAGCCATCAGCCCCAGCATTTT. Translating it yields CASSLSAQGSHQPQHF.

The CDR3 DNA reads TGCAGCGTTGACAGGGTTTTGGACACTGAAGCTTTCTTT. It encodes CSVDRVLDTEAFF. The chain recombines TRBV29-1 with TRBJ1-1; TRBD1 might be the D (5 bases). Per germline, CDR1 SQVTM and CDR2 ANQGSEA. The CDR3 extends over 13 amino acids. Trimming cost V 3 bases and J 3 bases, with 11 bases left between them.

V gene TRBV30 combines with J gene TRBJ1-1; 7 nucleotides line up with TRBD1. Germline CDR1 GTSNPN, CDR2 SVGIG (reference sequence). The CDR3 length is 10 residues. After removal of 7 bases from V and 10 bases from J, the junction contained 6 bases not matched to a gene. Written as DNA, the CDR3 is TGTGCCTCGCAGGGGGTCGGAGCTTTCTTT. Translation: CASQGVGAFF.

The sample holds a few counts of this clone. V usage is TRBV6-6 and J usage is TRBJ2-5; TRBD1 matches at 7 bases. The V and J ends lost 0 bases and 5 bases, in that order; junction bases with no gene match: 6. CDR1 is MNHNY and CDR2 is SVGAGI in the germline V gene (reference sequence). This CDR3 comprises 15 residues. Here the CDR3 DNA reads TGTGCCAGCAGTTACTCGAACAGGGGAAGGGAGACCCAGTACTTC. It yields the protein CASSYSNRGRETQYF.

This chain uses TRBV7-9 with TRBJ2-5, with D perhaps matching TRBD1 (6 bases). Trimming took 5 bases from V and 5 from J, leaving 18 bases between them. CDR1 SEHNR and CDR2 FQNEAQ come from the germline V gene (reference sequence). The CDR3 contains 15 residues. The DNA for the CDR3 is TGTGCCAGCAGCCAACCACAGGGTGTAAGGGAGACCCAGTACTTC. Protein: CASSQPQGVRETQYF.

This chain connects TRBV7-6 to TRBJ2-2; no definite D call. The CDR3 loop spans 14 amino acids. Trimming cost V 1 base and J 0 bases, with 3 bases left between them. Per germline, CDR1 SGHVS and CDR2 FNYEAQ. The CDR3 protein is CASSLVANTGELFF. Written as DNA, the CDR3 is TGTGCCAGCAGCTTAGTGGCGAACACCGGGGAGCTGTTTTTT.

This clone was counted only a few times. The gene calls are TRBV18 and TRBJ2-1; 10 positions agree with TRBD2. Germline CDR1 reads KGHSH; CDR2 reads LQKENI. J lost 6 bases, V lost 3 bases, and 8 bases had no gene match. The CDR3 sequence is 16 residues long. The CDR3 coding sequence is TGTGCCAGCTCACCGGTAAGCGGGAGGGCCTTCAATGAGCAGTTCTTC. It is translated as CASSPVSGRAFNEQFF. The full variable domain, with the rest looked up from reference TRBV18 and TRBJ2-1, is NAGVMQNPRHLVRRRGQEARLRCSPMKGHSHVYWYRQLPEEGLKFMVYLQKENIIDESGMPKERFSAEFPKEGPSILRIQQVVRGDSAAYFCASSPVSGRAFNEQFFGPGTRLTVL.

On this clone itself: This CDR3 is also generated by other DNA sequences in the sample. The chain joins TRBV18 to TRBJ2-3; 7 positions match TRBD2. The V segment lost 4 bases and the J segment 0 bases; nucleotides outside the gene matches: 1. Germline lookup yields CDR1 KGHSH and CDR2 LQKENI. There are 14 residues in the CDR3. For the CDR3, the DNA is TGTGCCAGCTCACTCGGGAGGAGCACAGATACGCAGTATTTT. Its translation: CASSLGRSTDTQYF.

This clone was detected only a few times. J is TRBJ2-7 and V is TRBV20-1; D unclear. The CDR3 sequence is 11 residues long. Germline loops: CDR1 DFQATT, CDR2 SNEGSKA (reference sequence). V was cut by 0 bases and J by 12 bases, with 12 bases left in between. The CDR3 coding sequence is TGCAGTGCTAGAGATTGGGTGGGTTGGTACTTC. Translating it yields CSARDWVGWYF.

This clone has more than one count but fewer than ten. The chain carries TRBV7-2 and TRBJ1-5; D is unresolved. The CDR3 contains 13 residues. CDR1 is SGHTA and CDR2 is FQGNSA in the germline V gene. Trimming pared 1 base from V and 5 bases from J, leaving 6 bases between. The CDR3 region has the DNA TGTGCCAGCAGCTTAGACAGCTATCAGCCCCAGCATTTT. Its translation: CASSLDSYQPQHF.

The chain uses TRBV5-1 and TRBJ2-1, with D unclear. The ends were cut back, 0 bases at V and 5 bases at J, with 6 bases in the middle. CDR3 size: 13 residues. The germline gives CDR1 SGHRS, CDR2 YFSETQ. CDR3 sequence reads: CASSLDINNEQFF. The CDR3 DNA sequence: TGCGCCAGCAGCTTGGACATTAACAATGAGCAGTTCTTC.

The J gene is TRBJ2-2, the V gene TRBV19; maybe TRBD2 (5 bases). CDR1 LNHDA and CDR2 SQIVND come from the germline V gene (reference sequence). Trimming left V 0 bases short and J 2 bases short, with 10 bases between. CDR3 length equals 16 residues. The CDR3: CASSIEASSNTGELFF. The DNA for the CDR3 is TGTGCCAGTAGTATAGAGGCTAGCAGTAACACCGGGGAGCTGTTTTTT.

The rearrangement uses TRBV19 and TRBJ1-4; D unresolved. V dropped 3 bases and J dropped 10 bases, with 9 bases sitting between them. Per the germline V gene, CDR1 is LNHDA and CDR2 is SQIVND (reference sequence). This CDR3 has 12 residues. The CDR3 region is CASSIPSGKLFF. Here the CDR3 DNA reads TGTGCCAGTAGTATTCCGAGCGGAAAACTGTTTTTT.

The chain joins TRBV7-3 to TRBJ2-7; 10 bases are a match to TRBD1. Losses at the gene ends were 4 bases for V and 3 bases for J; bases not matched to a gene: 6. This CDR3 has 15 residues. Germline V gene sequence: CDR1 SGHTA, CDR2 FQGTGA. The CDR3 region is CASSYSGQGSYEQYF. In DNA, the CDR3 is TGTGCCAGCAGCTACTCGGGACAGGGGAGCTACGAGCAGTACTTC.

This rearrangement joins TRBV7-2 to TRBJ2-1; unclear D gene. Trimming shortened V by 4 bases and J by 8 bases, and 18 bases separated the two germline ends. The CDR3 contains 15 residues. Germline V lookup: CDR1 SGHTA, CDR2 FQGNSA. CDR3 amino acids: CASSSGPEAADEQFF. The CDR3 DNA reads TGTGCCAGCAGCTCCGGGCCAGAGGCGGCCGATGAGCAGTTCTTC.

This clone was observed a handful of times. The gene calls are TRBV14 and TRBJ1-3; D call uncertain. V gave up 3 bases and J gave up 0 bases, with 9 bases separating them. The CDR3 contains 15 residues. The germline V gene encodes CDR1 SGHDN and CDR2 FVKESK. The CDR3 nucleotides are TGTGCCAGCAGCCACGTTGGTAGCTCTGGAAACACCATATATTTT. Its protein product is CASSHVGSSGNTIYF.

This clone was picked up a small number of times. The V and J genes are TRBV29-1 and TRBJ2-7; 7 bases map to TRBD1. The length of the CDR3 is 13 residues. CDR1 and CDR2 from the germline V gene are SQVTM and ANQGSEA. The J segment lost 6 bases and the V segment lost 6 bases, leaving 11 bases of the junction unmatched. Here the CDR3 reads CSVGTGARSEQYF. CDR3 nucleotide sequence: TGCAGCGTCGGAACAGGGGCTCGGTCCGAGCAGTACTTC.

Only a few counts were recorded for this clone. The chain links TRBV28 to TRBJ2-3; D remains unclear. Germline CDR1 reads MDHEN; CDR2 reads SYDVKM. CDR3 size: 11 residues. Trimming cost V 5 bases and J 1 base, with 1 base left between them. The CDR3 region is CASSRTDTQYF. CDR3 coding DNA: TGTGCCAGCAGTCGCACAGATACGCAGTATTTT.

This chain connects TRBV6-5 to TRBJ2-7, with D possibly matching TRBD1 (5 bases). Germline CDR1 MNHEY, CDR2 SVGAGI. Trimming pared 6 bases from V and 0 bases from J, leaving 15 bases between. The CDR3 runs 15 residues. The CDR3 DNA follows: TGTGCCAGCAGCCTCTCTATAGGGGACTCCTACGAGCAGTACTTC. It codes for CASSLSIGDSYEQYF.

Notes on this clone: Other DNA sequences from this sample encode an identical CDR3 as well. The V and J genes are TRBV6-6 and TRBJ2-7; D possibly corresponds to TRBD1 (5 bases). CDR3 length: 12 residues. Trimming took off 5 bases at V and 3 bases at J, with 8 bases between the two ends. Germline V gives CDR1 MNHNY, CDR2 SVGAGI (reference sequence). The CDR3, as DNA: TGTGCCAGCAGTCCTCAGGGCTACGAGCAGTACTTC. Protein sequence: CASSPQGYEQYF.

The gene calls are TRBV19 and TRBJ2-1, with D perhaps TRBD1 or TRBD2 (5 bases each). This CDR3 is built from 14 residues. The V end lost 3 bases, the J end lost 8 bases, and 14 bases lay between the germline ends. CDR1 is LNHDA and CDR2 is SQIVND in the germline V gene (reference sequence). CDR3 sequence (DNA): TGTGCCAGTAGTATCTGGGACCGTCTGCATGAGCAGTTCTTC. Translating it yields CASSIWDRLHEQFF. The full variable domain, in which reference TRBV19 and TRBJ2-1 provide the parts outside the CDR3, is DGGITQSPKYLFRKEGQNVTLSCEQNLNHDAMYWYRQDPGQGLRLIYYSQIVNDFQKGDIAEGYSVSREKKESFPLTVTSAQKNPTAFYLCASSIWDRLHEQFFGPGTRLTVL.

DNA for the CDR3: TGTGCCAGCAGCCCCTTGGGGGGCTACGAGCAGTACTTC. The encoded protein is CASSPLGGYEQYF. The chain recombines TRBV6-5 with TRBJ2-7; a weak D match, TRBD2 (6 bases). V lost 6 bases to trimming and J lost 3 bases, with 12 bases between them. CDR3 length: 13 residues. The germline V gene has CDR1 MNHEY and CDR2 SVGAGI.

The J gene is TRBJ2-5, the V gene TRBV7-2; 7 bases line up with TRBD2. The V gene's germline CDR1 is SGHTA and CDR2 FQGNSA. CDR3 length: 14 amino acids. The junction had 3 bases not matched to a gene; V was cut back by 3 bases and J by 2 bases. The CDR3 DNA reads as TGTGCCAGCAGCTTTTCGCGGGGGCAAGAGACCCAGTACTTC. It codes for CASSFSRGQETQYF.

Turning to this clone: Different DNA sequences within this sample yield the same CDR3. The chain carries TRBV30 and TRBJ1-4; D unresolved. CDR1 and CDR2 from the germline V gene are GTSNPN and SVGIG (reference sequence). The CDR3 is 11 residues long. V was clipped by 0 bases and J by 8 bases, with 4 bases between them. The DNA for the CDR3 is TGTGCCTGGAGTGTACGAGAAAAACTGTTTTTT. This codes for CAWSVREKLFF. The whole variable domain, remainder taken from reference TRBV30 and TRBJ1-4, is SQTIHQWPATLVQPVGSPLSLECTVEGTSNPNLYWYRQAAGRGLQLLFYSVGIGQISSEVPQNLSASRPQDRQFILSSKKLLLSDSGFYLCAWSVREKLFFGSGTQLSVL.

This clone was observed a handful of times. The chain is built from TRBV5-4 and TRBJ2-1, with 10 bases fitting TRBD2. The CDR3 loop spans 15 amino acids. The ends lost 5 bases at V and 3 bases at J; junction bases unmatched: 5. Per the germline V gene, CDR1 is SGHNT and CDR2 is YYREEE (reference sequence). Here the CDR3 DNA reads TGTGCCAGCAGTCGCACTAGCGGGGACTACAATGAGCAGTTCTTC. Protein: CASSRTSGDYNEQFF.